This T cell receptor (beta chain) was identified in a study of identical twins (dated by TCRdb to the mid-2010s). Describing the broader study: The study deep-sequenced TCR alpha and beta repertoires from monozygotic twins, unrelated adults of various ages and cord blood to test whether fetal clonotypes persist. To rule out contamination, replicate twin experiments were performed at different times with different library preparation protocols. Here is what the overall study found, with its caveats: Conclusions relied on cross-sectional statistical analysis, since the same donors could not be followed over many years. Zero-insertion analyses could be partly confounded by invariant T cells such as MAIT and iNKT, though diverse VJ usage argued against such confounding for most clonotypes. A weaker excess of twin sharing was found in beta out-of-frame sequences because the signal-to-noise ratio was lowered by fewer shared sequences. Out-of-frame TCR alpha sequences shared between twins showed an excess of low generation-probability sequences compared with coincidental sharing between unrelated individuals. Fewer insertions were carried by abundant cord blood beta clonotypes; a weaker similar trend was observed in young adult naive repertoires, while no such trend was observed in memory repertoires. In monozygotic twins, recombination models systematically underestimated out-of-frame TCR alpha sharing, but the models matched the sharing seen between unrelated individuals.

Details on this clonotype: The clone's antigen remains unknown. One base away there is no much larger clone; base qualities are not given.

Every donor in the study was a healthy Caucasian. Three pairs of female monozygotic twins, all aged roughly 18 to 29 years, were included in the twin cohort. CD4+ and CD8+ T cell populations were isolated with positive isolation kits from Invitrogen. Germline trimming amounts to 3 bases on V and 5 bases on J, with 3 as the count of junction bases outside the gene matches. The CDR3 sequence holds 14 residues, the cysteine and phenylalanine included. CDR3 DNA is the only sequence kept; it has 42 bases, read in frame from the first base. CDR1 and CDR2 were assigned from the germline V gene as SGHRS and YFSETQ. Libraries were constructed by 5' RACE. Sequencing took place on an Illumina HiSeq 2000. Template switching introduced a universal primer binding site; the final cDNA contained a unique molecular identifier, enabling accurate counting of TCR cDNA molecules. Specific primers in the conserved constant-segment region were used to synthesize first-strand cDNA for TCR alpha and beta chains. To control for contamination, each cDNA library was double barcoded with a SMART-Mk sample barcode plus Illumina barcodes. Two successive PCR steps introduced TruSeq adapter sequences along with Illumina sample barcodes. Sequencing of the TCR alpha and beta cDNA libraries was done on the Illumina HiSeq platform using custom primers. On the study's bioinformatics: MiGEC was used to process raw reads and extract unique molecular identifiers, and MiXCR was used to find CDR3 positions. For each individual, recombination models were inferred using an EM algorithm with the repgenHMM and IGoR tools. Shared clonotype analysis was performed with the tcR package in R, normalizing sharing by the product of cloneset sizes. To study raw recombination free of thymic and clonal selection effects, out-of-frame nonproductive sequences were analyzed. The raw public data were reprocessed by TCRdb itself: fastp quality trimming at Q25, MiXCR clonotype calling, in-frame beta chains only. Each entry is one CDR3 protein sequence, shown with its most common DNA and genes. The V and J calls were not made by the authors but by TCRdb's processing. Recorded for this sample are some 500,000 distinct CDR3 sequences; roughly 21% of them occurred a single time. Around 0.91% of the sample is in the top ten clones.

These data were also filed under a second study, of T cells expressing NK-cell markers. The second study's paper adds: Fewer than ten donors provided sorted CD3+CD56+NKG2C+, CD3+CD56+NKG2C- and CD3+CD56-NKG2C+ T-cell subsets, whose TCR beta-chain repertoires were profiled. Seven of the eight sequenced donors were HCMV-seropositive and one was HCMV-seronegative. In several experiments an anti-gammadeltaTCR antibody was added to restrict sorting to alphabetaTCR-expressing T cells. For roughly six donors, the dominant CD3+CD56+NKG2C+ clonotypes were among the top 10 CD8+ clonotypes and accounted for about 1.0-7.5% of CD8+ T cells. Those dominant clonotypes were again the most abundant among CD3+CD56-NKG2C+ cells in a few donors, at about 25-65%. Whether the expanded NKG2C-expressing T cell clones were specific for HCMV antigens remained unclear. Randomly selected healthy volunteers, three men and five women, were used as the eight sequenced donors. HCMV-specific IgG was detected in serum with a commercial ELISA kit to determine HCMV serostatus. MIGEC was used to demultiplex reads and group reads by UMI, and MiTCR was used to assemble and quantify clonotypes. To remove erroneous sequences, TCR cDNA sequences were retained only when supported by two or more reads. Downstream repertoire analysis used the tcR package, and clonotypes were matched across fractions by CDR3 nucleotide sequence plus V segment. VDJmatch was used to annotate antigen specificity against VDJdb, with one amino acid substitution in CDR3 permitted.

Sequenced input: CD4+ T cells sorted from blood. This sequence originates from a woman younger than 35 in good health. The chain uses TRBV5-1 and TRBJ2-5; the junction holds 11 bases that match TRBD1. The DNA sequence is as follows: TGCGCCAGCAGCTGGGGACAGGGGGTTGAGACCCAGTACTTC. The encoded protein is CASSWGQGVETQYF.